This T cell receptor beta chain emerged from a study of cytomegalovirus exposure and HLA in healthy donors. Libraries were prepared by immunoSEQ multiplex PCR; TCRdb keeps only in-frame clonotypes and omits some of them. The sample carries more than 95,000 clones, about 88% recorded once. This TCR was recovered from a woman between 18 and 29 years old in good health and CMV-seropositive. Specimen: PBMCs.

CDR3 loop: CASRDFGTGNTGELFF. CDR3 bases: TGTGCCAGCAGAGACTTCGGGACAGGGAACACCGGGGAGCTGTTTTTT. This chain uses TRBV5-5 with TRBJ2-2; 8 bases fit TRBD1. The CDR3 is 16 residues long. The germline V gene encodes CDR1 SGHKS and CDR2 YYEKEE (reference sequence). The V gene end was trimmed by 5 bases and the J gene end by 1 base; junction bases not matched to a gene: 7. The entire variable domain, with the rest obtained from reference TRBV5-5 and TRBJ2-2, is as follows: DAGVTQSPTHLIKTRGQQVTLRCSPISGHKSVSWYQQVLGQGPQFIFQYYEKEERGRGNFPDRFSARQFPNYSSELNVNALLLGDSALYLCASRDFGTGNTGELFFGEGSRLTVL.